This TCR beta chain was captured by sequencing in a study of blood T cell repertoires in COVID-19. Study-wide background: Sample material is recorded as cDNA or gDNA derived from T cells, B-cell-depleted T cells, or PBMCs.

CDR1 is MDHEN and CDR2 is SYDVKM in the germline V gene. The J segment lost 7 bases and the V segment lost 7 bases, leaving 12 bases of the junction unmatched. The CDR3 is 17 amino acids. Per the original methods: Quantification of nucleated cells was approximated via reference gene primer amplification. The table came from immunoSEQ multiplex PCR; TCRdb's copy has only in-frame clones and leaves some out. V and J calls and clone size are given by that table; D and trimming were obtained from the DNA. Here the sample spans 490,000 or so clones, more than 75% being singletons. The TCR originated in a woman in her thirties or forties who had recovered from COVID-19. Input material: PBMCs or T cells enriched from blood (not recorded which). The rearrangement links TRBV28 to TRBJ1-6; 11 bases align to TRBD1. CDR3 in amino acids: CASNLMDRGLGNSPLHF. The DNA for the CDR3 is TGTGCCAGCAACCTAATGGACAGGGGGCTTGGGAATTCACCCCTCCACTTT.